The text below deals with one T cell receptor (beta chain). Per the study methods: Amplified reference gene primers provided the basis for estimating nucleated cell counts. Using immunoSEQ multiplex PCR, the repertoire was profiled, and TCRdb retains in-frame clones only, with some absent. From that table come the V and J calls and clone size; the DNA was used to work out D and trimming. The sample lists around 130,000 clones; about four fifths were seen once. These data are taken from a study of blood T cell repertoires in COVID-19. Study context: Researchers got acute and convalescent COVID-19 samples from the United States, Italy and Spain. Sources were T cells, B-cell-depleted T cells, or PBMCs; the material itself was cDNA or gDNA.

CDR1 and CDR2 from the germline V gene are LNHDA and SQIVND (reference sequence). V was pared by 4 bases and J by 7 bases, with 6 bases of the junction left unmatched. The CDR3 has 13 amino acids. The gene calls are TRBV19 and TRBJ1-2, with 7 bases that match TRBD1. The clonotype was recovered from a man in his fifties or sixties with acute or convalescent COVID-19. The sample comprised peripheral blood. The CDR3 coding sequence is TGTGCCAGTAGTACCCTGACAGGGCTTGGCTACACCTTC. Protein: CASSTLTGLGYTF.